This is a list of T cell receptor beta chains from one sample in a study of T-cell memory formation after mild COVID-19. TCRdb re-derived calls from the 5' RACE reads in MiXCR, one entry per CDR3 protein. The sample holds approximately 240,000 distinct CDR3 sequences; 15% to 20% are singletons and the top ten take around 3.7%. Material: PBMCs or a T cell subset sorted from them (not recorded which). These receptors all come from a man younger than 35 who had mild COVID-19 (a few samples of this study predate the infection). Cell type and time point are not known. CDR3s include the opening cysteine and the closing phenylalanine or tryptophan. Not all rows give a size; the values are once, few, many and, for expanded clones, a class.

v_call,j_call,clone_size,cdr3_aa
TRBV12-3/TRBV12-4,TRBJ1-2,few,CASSFPQAGNYGYTF
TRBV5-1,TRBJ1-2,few,CASSLEALSYGYTF
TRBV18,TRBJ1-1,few,CASSPPATANTEAFF
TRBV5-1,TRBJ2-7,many,CASSLGGTNPYEQYF
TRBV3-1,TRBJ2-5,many,CASSFRGKKTQYF
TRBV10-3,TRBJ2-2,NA,CAIRALYTGELFF
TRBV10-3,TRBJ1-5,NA,CAISWTGGSNQPQHF
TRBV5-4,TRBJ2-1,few,CASSFAGAGNNEQFF
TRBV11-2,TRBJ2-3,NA,CASSLGSLRGTDTQYF
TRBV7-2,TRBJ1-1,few,CASSSPAGVGTEAFF
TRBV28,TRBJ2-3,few,CASSLQGAADTQYF
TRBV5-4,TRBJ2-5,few,CASSPSGGAGQETQYF
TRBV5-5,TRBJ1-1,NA,CASTLDRYKTEAFF
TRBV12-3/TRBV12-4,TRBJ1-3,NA,CASSHPAGTEGNTIYF
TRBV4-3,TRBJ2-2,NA,CASSQSNAGELFF
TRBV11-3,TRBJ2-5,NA,CASRWGGAETQYF
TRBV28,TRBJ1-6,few,CASSLGRPDQSPLHF
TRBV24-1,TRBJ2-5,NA,CATSDERGPSETQYF
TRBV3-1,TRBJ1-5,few,CASSQNGANQPQHF
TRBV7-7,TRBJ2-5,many,CASSLGLAGGQETQYF
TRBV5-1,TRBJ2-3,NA,CASSSGTGSINTQYF
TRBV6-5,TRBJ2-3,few,CASSNPGGPADTQYF
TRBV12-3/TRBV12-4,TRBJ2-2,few,CASSPRTSGVDGELFF
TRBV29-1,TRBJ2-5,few,CSVGRQGAETQYF
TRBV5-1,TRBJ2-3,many,CASSFPGDDTQYF
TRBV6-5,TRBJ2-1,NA,CASSFNQGKNEQFF
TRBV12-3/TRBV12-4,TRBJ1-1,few,CASTPTGRNTEAFF
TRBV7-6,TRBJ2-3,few,CASSLVGKGGTDTQYF
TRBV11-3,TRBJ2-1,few,CASSRDSDNEQFF
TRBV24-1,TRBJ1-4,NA,CATSDPGQGVEKLFF
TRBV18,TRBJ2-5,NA,CASSRNREETQYF
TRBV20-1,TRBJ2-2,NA,CSAPGVPGELFF
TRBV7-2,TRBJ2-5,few,CASLQGANQETQYF
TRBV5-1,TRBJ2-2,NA,CASSLKFGGTGELFF
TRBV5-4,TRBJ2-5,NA,CASNLDDSGRETQYF
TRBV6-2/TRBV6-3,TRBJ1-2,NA,CASSSPERYYGYTF
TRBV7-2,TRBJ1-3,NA,CASSSDRGQGNTIYF
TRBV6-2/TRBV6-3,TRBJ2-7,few,CAISHGYEQYF
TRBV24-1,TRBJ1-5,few,CATSDLRTNQPQHF
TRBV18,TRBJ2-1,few,CASSLVSDIYNEQFF
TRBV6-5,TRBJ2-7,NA,CASTSTGTGYEQYF
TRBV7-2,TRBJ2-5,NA,CASSLETSGGAETQYF
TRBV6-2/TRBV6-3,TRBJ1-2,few,CASSTPTNRRNYYGYTF
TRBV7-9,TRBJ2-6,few,CASSSGPGANVLTF
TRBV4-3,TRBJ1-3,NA,CASSQPLRGGGNTIYF
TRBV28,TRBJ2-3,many,CASSSEDTQYF
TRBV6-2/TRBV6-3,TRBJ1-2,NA,CASSDRTSYGYTF
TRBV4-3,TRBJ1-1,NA,CASSQGTGGDRAFF
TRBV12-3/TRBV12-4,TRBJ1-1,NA,CASGGPDGLNTEAFF
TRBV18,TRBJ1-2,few,CASSPGAANYGYTF
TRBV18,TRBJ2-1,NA,CASSPPLGQGDYNEQFF
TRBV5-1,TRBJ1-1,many,CASSLELNTEAFF
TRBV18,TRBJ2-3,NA,CASSPNPATDTQYF